The clone carrying this TCR beta chain was counted many times. Its antigen is not known. One end of the junction does not line up with germline, which may come from a read error. The data originate from a study of regulatory T cells in long-lasting Graves disease. General study findings and limits: Relative to new patients (under 1,000), persistent patients exhibited greater sharing of public clonotypes (around 2,500).

Time point denoted: persistent/refractory GD, antithyroid drugs over 5 years with positive TRAb. Extracted RNA from PBMCs served as the source of the TCR library. An endocrinology department located in Xi'an, China, was where the patients came from. EDTA tubes received around 9.9 milliliters of collected peripheral blood. Sequencing libraries for TCR beta were prepared with iRepertoire HTBI primers and Arm-PCR of CDR3 regions. TCRdb analysed the multiplex PCR reads with MiXCR anew, one entry per CDR3 protein. The data contain around 510,000 distinct CDR3 sequences, 20% to 25% of them singletons. This CDR3 is built from 14 residues. The germline V gene has CDR1 SGHRS and CDR2 YFSETQ.

The sequenced sample was peripheral blood mononuclear cells (PBMCs), obtained when the disease was refractory, from a patient treated with antithyroid drugs. This receptor was identified in a female donor with Graves disease. This rearrangement joins TRBV5-1 to TRBJ1-4; D not resolved. The CDR3 sequence: CASSFIDGNEKLFF. CDR3 DNA: TGTGCCAGCAGCTTCATCGACGGTAATGAAAAACTGTTTTTT.